The text below deals with one TCR beta chain. The specificity of this receptor is unknown. No clone much larger than this one lies a single base away; base qualities are absent. Other nucleotide sequences from this sample produce the same CDR3. CDR1 and CDR2, per the germline V gene, are SGHAT and FQNNGV. The germline V and J ends show losses of 5 bases and 3 bases respectively, and no gene match explains 3 bases of the junction. There are 14 amino acids in the CDR3, from cysteine to phenylalanine inclusive. The kept DNA is CDR3 alone, 42 bases in frame from the first base. These data originate in a study of blood T cell repertoires in COVID-19 (dated by TCRdb to about 2020). The study in broad terms: The collaborator samples originated in the United States, Italy and Spain and spanned the acute and convalescent phases of COVID-19. The prospective study material was composed of cDNA or gDNA derived from T cells, B-cell-depleted T cells, or PBMCs. Subjects who had been exposed to COVID-19, were actively infected with it, or had recovered from it provided the deeply sampled blood TCRbeta repertoires that made up the dataset. The repertoires were released in a freely available public database meant as a resource for research on the immune response to SARS-CoV-2. Samples came from the ongoing ImmuneRACE study (first 160 participants) plus 1,254 subjects from 6 global collaborators. The sample metadata nearly always contained a de-identified subject ID, COVID-19 status, age in years and sex. Where available, HLA class I and class II types were taken from metadata supplied by the sample provider and were not determined by assay-based typing.

General findings and caveats noted by the study authors: The quantity of clinical and demographic metadata differed by source and by participant and was supplied without curation.

TCRbeta CDR3 regions were amplified from genomic DNA by means of the immunoSEQ Assay, a bias-controlled multiplex PCR. Concerning the study's data processing: Nucleated cell counts per sample were estimated from amplification of reference gene primers within the assay. To quantify the absolute abundance of each unique TCRbeta CDR3 rearrangement, sequence reads were collapsed and filtered. For each sample, productive Simpson clonality was calculated as the square root of Simpson's diversity index over productive rearrangements. The table comes from immuneACCESS by way of TCRdb, which keeps in-frame sequences with V and J called. Part of the clones is missing from these tables; in studies checked, under half for an unresolved V gene and the rest for unknown reasons. That table is the source of V, J and clone size, and D and trimming were worked out from the DNA. This sample has 250,000 to 300,000 clones in its table, and about 86% of those were observed once. About 4% of the sample rests with the top ten.

Collaborating institutions collected whole blood in K2EDTA tubes following their own protocols. For TCRbeta analysis, collaborator samples were shipped as frozen whole blood, as isolated PBMCs, or as DNA extracted from either sample type. Material: peripheral blood. Recombination connected TRBV11-2 to TRBJ2-7; 11 central nucleotides agree with TRBD2. The TCR was taken from a man aged 18 to 29 with active or convalescent COVID-19. The nucleotide sequence is TGTGCCAGCAGCCCTGGGACTAGCGGCTACGAGCAGTACTTC. Its protein product is CASSPGTSGYEQYF. Supplemented by the reference TRBV11-2 and TRBJ2-7 proteins around the CDR3, the complete variable domain is EAGVAQSPRYKIIEKRQSVAFWCNPISGHATLYWYQQILGQGPKLLIQFQNNGVVDDSQLPKDRFSAERLKGVDSTLKIQPAKLEDSAVYLCASSPGTSGYEQYFGPGTRLTVT.